This is a list of T cell receptor beta chains from one sample in a study of blood T cell repertoires in COVID-19. Assay used: immunoSEQ multiplex PCR; TCRdb lists only in-frame clones, some missing. The table shows about 200,000 clones, with about 83% occurring only once. Sample: PBMCs or T cells enriched from blood (not recorded which). The source is a man between 40 and 49 years old with acute COVID-19. The CDR3 runs from the conserved cysteine through the conserved F or W. D genes are given only for firm matches. The size entry is marked missing in some rows and otherwise reads once, few, many or a size class.

TRBV7-9	TRBJ1-3	.	.	14	CASNRETSGNTIYF	TGTGCCAGCAACAGGGAGACCTCTGGAAACACCATATATTTT
TRBV28	TRBJ2-5	once	.	11	CASMVRETQYF	TGTGCCAGCATGGTTCGGGAGACCCAGTACTTC
TRBV4-3	TRBJ1-4	.	.	13	CASSQHRGEKLFF	TGCGCCAGCAGCCAACACCGGGGTGAAAAACTGTTTTTT
TRBV19	TRBJ1-5	once	.	16	CASSIRGWDDNQPQHF	TGTGCCAGTAGTATAAGGGGGTGGGATGACAATCAGCCCCAGCATTTT
TRBV9	TRBJ2-6	.	.	13	CASSVSGANVLTF	TGTGCCAGCAGCGTTAGTGGGGCCAACGTCCTGACTTTC
TRBV27	TRBJ1-2	.	TRBD1	14	CASSRGTGVYGYTF	TGTGCCAGCAGCAGAGGGACAGGGGTCTATGGCTACACCTTC
TRBV2	TRBJ1-5	.	TRBD1	12	CASSGRTGPAHF	TGTGCCAGCAGTGGCCGGACAGGGCCGGCGCATTTT
TRBV9	TRBJ1-2	.	.	14	CASRDSDLNYGYTF	TGTGCCAGCAGAGACAGCGACCTTAACTATGGCTACACCTTC
TRBV21-1	TRBJ2-7	.	.	17	CASSNRTGPCSSYEQYF	TGTGCCAGCAGCAACCGTACAGGGCCGTGTTCTTCCTACGAGCAGTACTTC
TRBV28	TRBJ1-1	.	.	16	CASSIQGRGVNTEAFF	TGTGCCAGCAGTATTCAGGGGAGGGGGGTGAACACTGAAGCTTTCTTT
TRBV28	TRBJ1-2	once	TRBD1	16	CASSNPGTGGIGGYTF	TGTGCCAGCAGTAATCCCGGGACAGGGGGAATCGGTGGCTACACCTTC
TRBV7-3	TRBJ1-2	.	.	14	CASSPGHYNYGYTF	TGTGCCAGCAGCCCCGGACACTACAACTATGGCTACACCTTC
TRBV5-1	TRBJ1-5	.	TRBD1	15	CASSLEGGAGQPQHF	TGCGCCAGCAGCTTGGAAGGGGGCGCGGGCCAGCCCCAGCATTTT
TRBV5-5	TRBJ2-1	.	TRBD1	15	CASSLGQGKYNEQFF	TGTGCCAGCAGCTTGGGACAGGGGAAATACAATGAGCAGTTCTTC
TRBV25-1	TRBJ2-7	.	TRBD2	15	CASTQSRREGDEQYF	TGTGCCAGCACCCAATCAAGGCGGGAGGGTGACGAGCAGTACTTC
TRBV4-1	TRBJ2-7	.	.	16	CASSQDTGGSPYEQYF	TGCGCCAGCAGCCAAGATACGGGTGGGAGCCCCTACGAGCAGTACTTC
TRBV4-1	TRBJ1-2	.	.	15	CASTPGGAQAYGYTF	TGCGCCAGCACCCCCGGGGGAGCCCAAGCCTATGGCTACACCTTC
TRBV28	TRBJ1-5	.	.	12	CASSRAGGSQHF	TGTGCCAGCAGCCGGGCCGGAGGCAGCCAGCATTTT
TRBV27	TRBJ1-6	.	.	14	CASRTGSYNSPLHF	TGTGCCAGCAGAACGGGCTCCTATAATTCACCCCTCCACTTT
TRBV19	TRBJ2-6	.	.	16	CASSPRDNSGANVLTF	TGTGCCAGTAGCCCCAGGGATAACTCTGGGGCCAACGTCCTGACTTTC
TRBV27	TRBJ1-5	once	.	13	CASSEPGNQPQHF	TGTGCCAGCAGTGAGCCAGGGAATCAGCCCCAGCATTTT
TRBV19	TRBJ2-3	.	.	15	CASGIGLASTDTQYF	TGTGCCAGTGGTATAGGCCTAGCGAGCACAGATACGCAGTATTTT
TRBV5-8	TRBJ1-3	.	TRBD1	16	CASSYDRGVAGNTIYF	TGTGCCAGCAGCTACGACAGGGGTGTGGCTGGAAACACCATATATTTT
TRBV5-1	TRBJ2-1	.	TRBD2	15	CASRLAGLVVNEQFF	TGCGCCAGCAGACTAGCGGGATTGGTCGTCAATGAGCAGTTCTTC
TRBV6-2/TRBV6-3	TRBJ2-1	once	TRBD2	19	CASSPHQGLAGGSYNEQFF	TGTGCCAGCAGCCCACACCAGGGACTAGCGGGAGGCTCCTACAATGAGCAGTTCTTC
TRBV11-3	TRBJ2-1	.	TRBD2	13	CASSLASGLEQFF	TGTGCCAGCAGCTTGGCTAGCGGGCTTGAGCAGTTCTTC
TRBV4-2	TRBJ2-2	.	.	17	CASSPISGRANTGELFF	TGTGCCAGCAGCCCTATCTCCGGCAGGGCGAACACCGGGGAGCTGTTTTTT
TRBV11-3	TRBJ1-4	.	.	12	CASSSNNEKLFF	TGTGCCAGCAGCTCCAATAATGAAAAACTGTTTTTT
TRBV5-1	TRBJ2-6	.	.	16	CASSPGLHSGANVLTF	TGCGCCAGCAGCCCCGGGTTGCATTCTGGGGCCAACGTCCTGACTTTC
TRBV7-2	TRBJ1-3	.	.	15	CASTTLQYSGNTIYF	TGTGCCAGCACCACGCTTCAGTACTCTGGAAACACCATATATTTT
TRBV6-5	TRBJ2-5	.	TRBD2	15	CASRLYGLGVGTQYF	TGTGCCAGCAGACTATACGGACTAGGGGTGGGGACCCAGTACTTC
TRBV27	TRBJ2-7	.	TRBD2	17	CASSLLGVAGGIYEQYF	TGTGCCAGCAGTTTATTAGGGGTAGCGGGAGGTATCTACGAGCAGTACTTC
TRBV7-9	TRBJ1-3	.	.	15	CASSIAGTSGNTIYF	TGTGCCAGCAGCATAGCCGGGACATCTGGAAACACCATATATTTT
TRBV11-2	TRBJ2-2	.	.	16	CASSSSGGARGGELFF	TGTGCCAGCAGCTCCTCCGGCGGGGCCCGCGGCGGGGAGCTGTTTTTT
TRBV4-2	TRBJ2-7	few	TRBD1	15	CASSQETGGTYEQYF	TGTGCCAGCAGCCAAGAGACAGGGGGGACCTACGAGCAGTACTTC
TRBV14	TRBJ1-1	.	TRBD1	13	CASSQAETGGTFF	TGTGCCAGCAGCCAAGCAGAGACAGGGGGGACTTTCTTT
TRBV28	TRBJ1-2	.	.	14	CASSLRGQAKGYTF	TGTGCCAGCAGTTTAAGGGGCCAGGCCAAGGGCTACACCTTC
TRBV27	TRBJ2-1	.	TRBD1	17	CASSLEVSGTGLNEQFF	TGTGCCAGCAGTTTGGAGGTTTCGGGGACAGGGCTGAATGAGCAGTTCTTC
TRBV19	TRBJ2-2	.	.	15	CASSEQGSNTGELFF	TGTGCCAGTTCAGAACAGGGTTCGAACACCGGGGAGCTGTTTTTT
TRBV6-1	TRBJ1-5	.	.	13	CASSEAFFGRQHF	TGTGCCAGCAGTGAAGCTTTTTTCGGGAGACAGCATTTT
TRBV7-6	TRBJ1-1	.	.	13	CASSLSGNTEAFF	TGTGCCAGCAGCCTTAGTGGTAACACTGAAGCTTTCTTT
TRBV28	TRBJ2-7	.	.	13	CASSDRYYYEQYF	TGTGCCAGCAGCGACAGATACTACTACGAGCAGTACTTC
TRBV5-4	TRBJ2-7	.	TRBD1	13	CATEGANSYEQYF	TGTGCCACCGAGGGGGCGAACTCCTACGAGCAGTACTTC
TRBV19	TRBJ2-1	once	.	14	CASSSPQREREQFF	TGTGCCAGTAGTTCGCCCCAAAGGGAGCGGGAGCAGTTCTTC
TRBV25-1	TRBJ2-7	many	TRBD2	16	CASSEPSGSVLHEQYF	TGTGCCAGCAGTGAGCCTAGCGGGAGTGTTCTCCACGAGCAGTACTTC
TRBV4-2	TRBJ2-1	.	TRBD2	16	CASSRQGTSDNNEQFF	TGTGCCAGCAGCCGACAAGGGACTAGCGACAACAATGAGCAGTTCTTC
TRBV7-9	TRBJ2-3	few	.	12	CASSFRGDTQYF	TGTGCCAGCAGTTTCAGGGGAGATACGCAGTATTTT
TRBV28	TRBJ1-5	.	.	14	CATIVSGGGQPQHF	TGTGCCACCATCGTTTCGGGGGGCGGTCAGCCCCAGCATTTT
TRBV28	TRBJ2-7	.	TRBD1	13	CASTRDRGYEQYF	TGTGCCAGCACCAGGGACAGGGGCTACGAGCAGTACTTC
TRBV24-1	TRBJ1-5	.	.	14	CATSDVLVPEPQHF	TGTGCCACCAGTGACGTACTCGTCCCGGAGCCCCAGCATTTT
TRBV15	TRBJ2-2	few	.	15	CATESGTTNTGELFF	TGTGCCACAGAATCCGGGACAACGAACACCGGGGAGCTGTTTTTT
TRBV9	TRBJ2-3	few	TRBD2	17	CASSVEGLAGSTDTQYF	TGTGCCAGCAGCGTAGAGGGACTAGCGGGCAGCACAGATACGCAGTATTTT
TRBV14	TRBJ1-1	.	.	13	CASSQAVYTEAFF	TGTGCCAGCAGCCAAGCCGTTTACACTGAAGCTTTCTTT
TRBV28	TRBJ1-6	.	.	16	CASSFSGGGTNSPLHF	TGTGCCAGCAGTTTTTCGGGGGGTGGGACTAATTCACCCCTCCACTTT
TRBV14	TRBJ1-1	few	.	13	CASSQQGNTEAFF	TGTGCCAGCAGCCAACAGGGGAACACTGAAGCTTTCTTT
TRBV10-3	TRBJ2-5	.	.	11	CAISARETQYF	TGTGCCATCAGTGCACGGGAGACCCAGTACTTC
TRBV10-1	TRBJ2-1	.	TRBD2	15	CASSPTSGNLKEQFF	TGCGCCAGCAGTCCAACTAGCGGGAACCTGAAAGAGCAGTTCTTC